These 18 T cell receptor beta chains were all obtained from the same sample, sequenced in a study of blood T cell repertoires in COVID-19. Measured with immunoSEQ multiplex PCR; TCRdb has only the in-frame clones, and not every one. Of some 35,000 clones in the sample, more than 75% are singletons; the top ten hold approximately 41%. Sequencing input: peripheral blood. The receptors derive from a man older than 75 with active or convalescent COVID-19.

CDR3: CASSLGGYGYTF. The CDR3 nucleotides read TGTGCCAGCAGCTTAGGGGGGTATGGCTACACCTTC. The chain employs TRBV28 and TRBJ1-2; D is possibly TRBD1 (6 bases). Looked up from germline, CDR1 is MDHEN and CDR2 is SYDVKM. The length of the CDR3 is 12 residues. Trimming took 6 bases from V and 5 from J, leaving 10 bases between them.

V is TRBV27 and J is TRBJ1-6; maybe TRBD1 (5 bases). Germline V gene data show CDR1 as MNHEY and CDR2 as SMNVEV (reference sequence). Trimming removed 3 bases at V and 7 bases at J, with 10 bases between. There are 14 residues in the CDR3. CDR3: CASSFRGPNSPLHF. For the CDR3, the DNA is TGTGCCAGCAGTTTTAGGGGTCCGAATTCACCCCTCCACTTT.

This clone came up once. The J gene is TRBJ1-5, the V gene TRBV2; 7 nucleotides line up with TRBD1. The trim removed 8 bases at V and 6 bases at J, leaving 10 bases unmatched. The CDR3 is made up of 14 amino acids. CDR1 and CDR2 (germline): SNHLY, FYNNEI. CDR3 nucleotides: TGTGCCAGCGGGCCCGACAGGGACGTTCAGCCCCAGCATTTT. Protein product: CASGPDRDVQPQHF.

This chain joins TRBV6-5 and TRBJ2-1; 7 bases are shared with TRBD2. Unmatched junction bases numbered 10, after V lost 5 bases and J lost 6 bases. This CDR3 has 15 amino acids. Germline V gene lookup returns CDR1 MNHEY and CDR2 SVGAGI. The CDR3 here is CASSPLRERGNEQFF. The DNA for the CDR3 is TGTGCCAGCAGTCCCTTGCGGGAGCGGGGCAATGAGCAGTTCTTC.

The chain carries TRBV6-1 and TRBJ2-2; 7 nucleotides match TRBD1. The CDR3 runs 13 residues. V shed 3 bases and J 7 bases; nucleotides not matched to a gene: 2. Germline CDR1 is MNHNS and CDR2 is SASEGT. The CDR3 DNA follows: TGTGCCAGCAGTGACAGGGGGTTCGGGGAGCTGTTTTTT. Translation gives CASSDRGFGELFF.

The gene calls are TRBV6-2 or TRBV6-3 and TRBJ1-5; D call uncertain. This CDR3 is 13 amino acids long. Germline CDR1 and CDR2: MNHEY and SVGEGT. Trimming pared 0 bases from V and 11 bases from J, leaving 11 bases between. The CDR3 reads CASSYSAVKTQHF. For the CDR3, the DNA is TGTGCCAGCAGTTACTCGGCGGTGAAGACCCAGCATTTT.

The gene calls are TRBV27 and TRBJ2-3; 10 bases agree with TRBD2. J lost 1 base, V lost 1 base, and 5 bases had no gene match. This CDR3 comprises 17 residues. The germline gives CDR1 MNHEY, CDR2 SMNVEV (reference sequence). CDR3 loop: CASSLLPSGSGTDTQYF. CDR3 coding DNA: TGTGCCAGCAGTTTATTACCTAGCGGGAGTGGCACAGATACGCAGTATTTT.

In this sample, this clone turned up once. The chain couples TRBV3-1 (or the pseudogene TRBV3-2) to TRBJ2-7; TRBD1 is a possible D gene (6 bases). The CDR3 is 15 amino acids. Trimming stripped 0 bases from V and 2 bases from J, with 11 bases between. CDR1 is LGHDT and CDR2 is YNNKEL in the germline V gene (reference sequence). This chain's CDR3 is CASSQDRGSAYEQYF. CDR3 in DNA: TGTGCCAGCAGCCAAGACAGGGGAAGCGCCTACGAGCAGTACTTC.

The DNA for the CDR3 is TGTGCCAGCGCAGGAGGATCACTCGGCCAGCCCCAGCATTTT. It is translated as CASAGGSLGQPQHF. The chain carries TRBV6-5 and TRBJ1-5; D call uncertain. V was cut by 8 bases and J by 7 bases, with 18 bases left in between. CDR3 size: 14 residues. Looked up from germline, CDR1 is MNHEY and CDR2 is SVGAGI.

The rearrangement uses TRBV6-2 or TRBV6-3 and TRBJ2-7; maybe TRBD1 (6 bases). In germline, CDR1 is MNHEY, CDR2 SVGEGT. Trimming left V 2 bases short and J 3 bases short, with 14 bases between. The CDR3 spans 15 residues. This chain's CDR3 is CASSYKGQGSYEQYF. Here the CDR3 DNA reads TGTGCCAGCAGTTACAAAGGCCAGGGGAGCTACGAGCAGTACTTC.

The rearrangement links TRBV14 to TRBJ2-2; 9 bases match TRBD1. The CDR3 consists of 16 residues. V was pared by 4 bases and J by 0 bases, with 3 bases of the junction left unmatched. Germline V lookup: CDR1 SGHDN, CDR2 FVKESK. CDR3 protein: CASSLTGGPNTGELFF. The CDR3 bases are TGTGCCAGCAGCCTCACAGGGGGCCCGAACACCGGGGAGCTGTTTTTT.

The chain couples TRBV27 to TRBJ1-1; no clear D. Trimming cost V 3 bases and J 5 bases, with 19 bases left between them. The CDR3 loop spans 16 amino acids. Germline CDR1 is MNHEY and CDR2 is SMNVEV (reference sequence). CDR3 residues: CASSFARTPGGTEAFF. DNA of the CDR3: TGTGCCAGCAGTTTTGCCAGGACCCCCGGAGGGACTGAAGCTTTCTTT.

The V and J genes are TRBV7-2 and TRBJ1-2, with 7 nucleotides matching TRBD1. The CDR3 spans 14 residues. The V and J ends lost 2 bases and 8 bases, in that order; junction bases with no gene match: 8. Germline CDR1 reads SGHTA; CDR2 reads FQGNSA. CDR3 sequence reads: CASSLLDRAGGYTF. CDR3 in DNA: TGTGCCAGCAGCTTACTAGACAGGGCTGGGGGCTACACCTTC.

V and J are TRBV27 and TRBJ2-2; D is possibly TRBD2 (6 bases). Trimming stripped 6 bases from V and 2 bases from J, with 13 bases between. CDR3 length equals 15 residues. Germline V gene data show CDR1 as MNHEY and CDR2 as SMNVEV (reference sequence). CDR3 region: CASRVLALNTGELFF. CDR3 nucleotide sequence: TGTGCCAGCAGGGTGCTAGCGTTAAACACCGGGGAGCTGTTTTTT.

The rearrangement joins TRBV2 to TRBJ1-2; 8 bases are shared with TRBD1. The V gene's germline CDR1 is SNHLY and CDR2 FYNNEI. CDR3 length: 13 amino acids. V was clipped by 9 bases and J by 3 bases; unmatched bases: 6. CDR3 loop: CASRTGLYYGYTF. The CDR3 nucleotides read TGTGCCAGTAGGACAGGGCTATACTATGGCTACACCTTC. The whole variable domain, remainder taken from reference TRBV2 and TRBJ1-2, is EPEVTQTPSHQVTQMGQEVILRCVPISNHLYFYWYRQILGQKVEFLVSFYNNEISEKSEIFDDQFSVERPDGSNFTLKIRSTKLEDSAMYFCASRTGLYYGYTFGSGTRLTVV.

The V call is TRBV19, the J call TRBJ2-7; 8 bases match TRBD1. The germline gives CDR1 LNHDA, CDR2 SQIVND (reference sequence). Trimming at V came to 7 bases and at J to 7 bases, leaving 6 bases not matched to a gene. The CDR3 runs 12 residues. Here the CDR3 reads CASNQGAGEQYF. CDR3 DNA: TGTGCCAGTAACCAGGGGGCAGGGGAGCAGTACTTC.

The V gene is TRBV29-1, the J gene TRBJ2-5; 10 bases match TRBD1. The CDR3 has 16 residues. J was trimmed by 5 bases and V by 4 bases; bases with no gene match: 13. In germline, CDR1 is SQVTM, CDR2 ANQGSEA. CDR3 DNA: TGCAGCGTTGCCTTTTGGGGACAGGGGAAGTCTGAGACCCAGTACTTC. Translated: CSVAFWGQGKSETQYF.

Only one count was recorded for this clone. The chain has TRBV7-2 and TRBJ2-7; tentative D call: TRBD1 (6 bases). Germline CDR1 reads SGHTA; CDR2 reads FQGNSA. Trimming shortened V by 8 bases and J by 2 bases, and 19 bases separated the two germline ends. There are 15 residues in the CDR3. CDR3 region: CASREGGGPTYEQYF. DNA of the CDR3: TGTGCCAGCCGAGAGGGTGGGGGCCCCACCTACGAGCAGTACTTC.